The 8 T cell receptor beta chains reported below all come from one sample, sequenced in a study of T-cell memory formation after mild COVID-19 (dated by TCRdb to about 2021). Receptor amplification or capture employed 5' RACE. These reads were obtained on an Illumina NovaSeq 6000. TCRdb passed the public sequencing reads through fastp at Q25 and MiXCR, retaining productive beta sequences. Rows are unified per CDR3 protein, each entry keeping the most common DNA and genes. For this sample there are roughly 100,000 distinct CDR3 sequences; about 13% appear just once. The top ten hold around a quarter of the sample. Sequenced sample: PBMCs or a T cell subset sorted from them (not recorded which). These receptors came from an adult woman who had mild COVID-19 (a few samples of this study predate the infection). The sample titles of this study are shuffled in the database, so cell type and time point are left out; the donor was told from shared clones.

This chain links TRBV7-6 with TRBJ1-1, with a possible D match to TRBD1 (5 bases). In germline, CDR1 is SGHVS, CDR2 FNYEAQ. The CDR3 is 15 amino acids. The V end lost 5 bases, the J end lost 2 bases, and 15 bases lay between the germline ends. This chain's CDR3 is CASSESKGRNTEAFF. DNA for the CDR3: TGTGCCAGCAGCGAAAGCAAGGGGAGAAACACTGAAGCTTTCTTT. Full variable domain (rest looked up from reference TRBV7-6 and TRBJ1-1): GAGVSQSPRYKVTKRGQDVALRCDPISGHVSLYWYRQALGQGPEFLTYFNYEAQQDKSGLPNDRFSAERPEGSISTLTIQRTEQRDSAMYRCASSESKGRNTEAFFGQGTRLTVV.

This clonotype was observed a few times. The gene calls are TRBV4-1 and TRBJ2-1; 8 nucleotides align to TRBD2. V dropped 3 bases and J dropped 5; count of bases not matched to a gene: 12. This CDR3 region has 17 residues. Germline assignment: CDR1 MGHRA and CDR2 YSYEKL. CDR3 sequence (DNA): TGCGCCAGCAGCCATGATTCCCTTTCGCGGGGGGACAATGAGCAGTTCTTC. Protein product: CASSHDSLSRGDNEQFF.

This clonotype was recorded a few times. In nucleotides, the CDR3 is TGTGCCAGCAGTCCCGACGGTGGGCACCCTAACTATGGCTACACCTTC. Translation: CASSPDGGHPNYGYTF. The chain carries TRBV25-1 and TRBJ1-2; the D is unclear. Germline assignment: CDR1 MGHDK and CDR2 SYGVNS. The V and J ends lost 5 bases and 0 bases respectively, with 16 bases between them. The CDR3 runs to 16 residues.

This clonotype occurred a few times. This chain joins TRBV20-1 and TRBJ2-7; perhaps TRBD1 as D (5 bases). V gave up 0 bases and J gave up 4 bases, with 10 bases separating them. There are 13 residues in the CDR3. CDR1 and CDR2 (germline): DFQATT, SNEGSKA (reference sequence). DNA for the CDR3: TGCAGTGCTAGAGATTTTAGGGGATACGAGCAGTACTTC. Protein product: CSARDFRGYEQYF.

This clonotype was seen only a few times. The CDR3 reads CASGRGGSAGDTQYF. The CDR3 DNA reads TGTGCCAGCGGGCGGGGCGGGAGTGCAGGAGATACGCAGTATTTT. This chain uses TRBV6-5 with TRBJ2-3; 7 bases map to TRBD2. After removal of 8 bases from V and 5 bases from J, the junction contained 13 bases not matched to a gene. The CDR3 runs to 15 residues. Germline CDR1 and CDR2: MNHEY and SVGAGI.

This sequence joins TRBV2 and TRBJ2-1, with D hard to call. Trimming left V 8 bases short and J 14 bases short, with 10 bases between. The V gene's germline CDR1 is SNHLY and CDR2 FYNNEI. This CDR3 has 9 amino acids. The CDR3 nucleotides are TGTGCCAGCCAGCGAAAAGAGTTCTTC. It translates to CASQRKEFF.

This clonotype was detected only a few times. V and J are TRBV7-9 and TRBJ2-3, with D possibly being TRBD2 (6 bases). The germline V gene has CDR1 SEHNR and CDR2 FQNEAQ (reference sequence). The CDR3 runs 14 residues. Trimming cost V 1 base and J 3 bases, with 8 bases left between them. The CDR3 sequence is CASSLEGGTDTQYF. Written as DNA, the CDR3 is TGTGCCAGCAGCTTAGAGGGAGGTACAGATACGCAGTATTTT.

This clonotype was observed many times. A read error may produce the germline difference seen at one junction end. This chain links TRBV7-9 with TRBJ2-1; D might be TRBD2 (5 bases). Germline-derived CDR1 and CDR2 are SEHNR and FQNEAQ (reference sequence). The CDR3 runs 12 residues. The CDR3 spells CASSLSPGSKAF. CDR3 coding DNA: TGTGCCAGCAGCTTATCCCCGGGATCAAAGGCGTTC.